This TCR beta chain was recovered during a study of vaccination effects on CD4 cells after COVID-19. Study information: Samples were taken post-vaccine, and their median timing was 72 days after the second dose.

The CDR3 is made up of 14 amino acids. V lost 5 bases, J lost 8 bases, and 6 bases stayed unmatched. In germline, CDR1 is LNHDA, CDR2 SQIVND (reference sequence). Using immunoSEQ multiplex PCR, the repertoire was profiled, and TCRdb retains in-frame clones only, with some absent. The table lists about 29,000 clones, 60% to 75% of them singletons, with about a sixth in the top ten. Regarding this clone: Its antigen is unknown.

Prior to sequencing, the ViraFEST assay stimulated PBMC with viral peptide pools, which expanded the antigen-specific CD4+ T cells. Culturing for roughly 9 days preceded CD4+ T cell isolation. Participants were vaccinated with two doses of either the BNT162b2 or mRNA-1273 vaccine. Cultures received IL-2 medium that replaced half the medium on days 3 and 7. This specimen consisted of CD4+ T cells from PBMCs cultured with HCoV-OC43 spike peptides, obtained after COVID-19 vaccination. Subset specified: HCoV-OC43 spike overlapping peptide pool stimulation. This TCR was sampled from a human donor who received a COVID-19 vaccine. This chain uses TRBV19 with TRBJ1-4; 9 bases match TRBD1. For the CDR3, the DNA is TGTGCCAGTAGTGACGGGACAGGGTCGGAAAAACTGTTTTTT. Protein: CASSDGTGSEKLFF.